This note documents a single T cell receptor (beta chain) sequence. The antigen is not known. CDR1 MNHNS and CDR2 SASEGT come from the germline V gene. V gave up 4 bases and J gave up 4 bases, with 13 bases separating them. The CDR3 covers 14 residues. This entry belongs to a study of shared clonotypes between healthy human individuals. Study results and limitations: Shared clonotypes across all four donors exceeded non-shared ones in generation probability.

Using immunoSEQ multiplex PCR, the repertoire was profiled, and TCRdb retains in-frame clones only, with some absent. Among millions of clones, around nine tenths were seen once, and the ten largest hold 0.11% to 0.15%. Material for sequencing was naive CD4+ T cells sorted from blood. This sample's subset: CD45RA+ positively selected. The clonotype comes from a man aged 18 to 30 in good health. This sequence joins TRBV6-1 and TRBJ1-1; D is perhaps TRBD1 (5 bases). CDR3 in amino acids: CASSATQGGTEAFF. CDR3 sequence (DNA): TGTGCCAGCAGTGCCACGCAGGGTGGCACTGAAGCTTTCTTT.